The sequence of this T cell receptor beta chain was determined in a study of TIL therapy for anti-PD-1-resistant metastatic lung cancer. The libraries were made with immunoSEQ v3. TCRdb's copy holds only in-frame clones and misses some; the assay was immunoSEQ multiplex PCR. Here the sample spans nearly 9,500 clones, around 75% being singletons. Time point defined: pre-treatment sample, taken before nivolumab and TIL therapy. Pleural nodules or supraclavicular lymph nodes made up most of the excised metastases sampled. Adults with stage 4 NSCLC were enrolled in a phase I trial. V dropped 5 bases and J dropped 13 bases, with 15 bases sitting between them. Per germline, CDR1 MNHEY and CDR2 SMNVEV (reference sequence). The CDR3 has 12 residues.

This receptor was taken from a person between 30 and 80 years old with non-small cell lung cancer. The rearrangement uses TRBV27 and TRBJ2-1, with a tentative D call TRBD1 (6 bases). The sample here was tumor tissue, taken at baseline. The CDR3 coding sequence is TGTGCCAGCAGTCTCAACAGGGTCGATCAGTTCTTC. Protein: CASSLNRVDQFF.